This entry features one TCR beta chain sequence. The antigen is unknown. PCR employed 60 Vbeta and 13 Jbeta primers. Profiling relied on immunoSEQ multiplex PCR, and the TCRdb table lists in-frame clones only, not all of them. Of about 130,000 clones in the sample, about 63% are singletons; the top ten hold 1.6%. This CDR3 has 16 residues. Looked up from germline, CDR1 is SNHLY and CDR2 is FYNNEI. The germline V and J ends were trimmed by 2 bases and 3 bases, with 13 bases remaining between them. These data originate in a study of cytomegalovirus exposure and HLA in healthy donors. Study results and limitations: Being indistinguishable, some V segments were excluded, TRBV6-2 and TRBV6-3 among them.

Sequenced input: PBMCs. The chain recombines TRBV2 with TRBJ2-2; D uncertain. This sequence was found in a man aged 25-45 years in good health and CMV-seropositive. CDR3 nucleotide sequence: TGTGCCAGCAGTGAAACCGCGATCGTGGACACCGGGGAGCTGTTTTTT. Its translation is CASSETAIVDTGELFF.